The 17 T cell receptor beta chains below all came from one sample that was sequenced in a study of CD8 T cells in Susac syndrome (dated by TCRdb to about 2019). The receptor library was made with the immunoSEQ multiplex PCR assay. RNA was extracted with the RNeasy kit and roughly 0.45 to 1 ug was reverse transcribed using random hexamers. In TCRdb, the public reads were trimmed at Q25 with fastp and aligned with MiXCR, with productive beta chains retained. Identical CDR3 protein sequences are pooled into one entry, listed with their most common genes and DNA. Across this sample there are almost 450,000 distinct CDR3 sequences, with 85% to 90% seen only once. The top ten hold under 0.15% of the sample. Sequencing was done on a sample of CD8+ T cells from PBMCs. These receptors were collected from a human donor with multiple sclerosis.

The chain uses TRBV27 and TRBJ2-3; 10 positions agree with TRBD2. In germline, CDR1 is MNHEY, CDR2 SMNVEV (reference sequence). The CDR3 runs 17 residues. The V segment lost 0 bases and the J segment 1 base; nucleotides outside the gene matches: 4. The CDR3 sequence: CASSLSWTSGRTDTQYF. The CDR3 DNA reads TGTGCCAGCAGTTTATCGTGGACTAGCGGTCGCACAGATACGCAGTATTTT.

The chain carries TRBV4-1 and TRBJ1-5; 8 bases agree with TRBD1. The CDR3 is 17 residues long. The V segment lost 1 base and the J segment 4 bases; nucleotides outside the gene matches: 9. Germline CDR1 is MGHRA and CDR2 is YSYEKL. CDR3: CASSQGATGEVNQPQHF. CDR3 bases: TGCGCCAGCAGCCAAGGGGCGACAGGGGAGGTAAATCAGCCCCAGCATTTT.

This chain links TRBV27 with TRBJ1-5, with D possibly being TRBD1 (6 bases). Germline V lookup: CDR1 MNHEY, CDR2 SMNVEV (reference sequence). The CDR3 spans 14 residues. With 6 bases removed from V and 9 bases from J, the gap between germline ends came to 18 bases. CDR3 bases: TGTGCCAGCAGGGGGGGAGGGGGTATATTGCCCCAGCATTTT. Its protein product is CASRGGGGILPQHF.

The CDR3: CASSLSTPGQIYNEQFF. Here the CDR3 DNA reads TGTGCCAGCAGCCTCTCGACTCCGGGACAGATATACAATGAGCAGTTCTTC. V and J are TRBV28 and TRBJ2-1, with 7 bases aligning to TRBD1. The germline CDR1 and CDR2 sequences are MDHEN and SYDVKM. CDR3 length equals 17 residues. V gave up 6 bases and J gave up 4 bases; unmatched junction bases: 15.

The CDR3 spells CASSQVSGGNTEAFF. In DNA form, the CDR3 reads TGCGCCAGCAGCCAAGTGTCCGGGGGAAACACTGAAGCTTTCTTT. The chain joins TRBV4-1 to TRBJ1-1, with a possible D match to TRBD1 (5 bases). This CDR3 is 15 amino acids long. Germline-derived CDR1 and CDR2 are MGHRA and YSYEKL. The V and J ends lost 1 base and 2 bases respectively, with 11 bases between them.

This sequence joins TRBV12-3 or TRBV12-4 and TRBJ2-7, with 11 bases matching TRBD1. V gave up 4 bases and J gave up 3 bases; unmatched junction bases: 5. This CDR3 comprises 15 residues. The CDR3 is CASSSRTGGIYEQYF. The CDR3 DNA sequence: TGTGCCAGCAGTTCGCGGACAGGGGGCATCTACGAGCAGTACTTC.

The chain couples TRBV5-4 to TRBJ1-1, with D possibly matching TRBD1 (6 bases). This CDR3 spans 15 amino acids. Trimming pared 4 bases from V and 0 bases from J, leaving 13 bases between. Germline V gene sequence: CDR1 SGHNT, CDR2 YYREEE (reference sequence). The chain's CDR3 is CASSHEAGVNTEAFF. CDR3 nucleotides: TGTGCCAGCAGCCATGAGGCAGGGGTGAACACTGAAGCTTTCTTT.

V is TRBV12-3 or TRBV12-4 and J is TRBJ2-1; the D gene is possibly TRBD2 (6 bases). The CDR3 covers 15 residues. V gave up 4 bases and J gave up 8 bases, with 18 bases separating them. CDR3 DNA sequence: TGTGCCAGCAGTTCGACTAGTGGCACGCGGGATGAGCAGTTCTTC. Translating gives CASSSTSGTRDEQFF.

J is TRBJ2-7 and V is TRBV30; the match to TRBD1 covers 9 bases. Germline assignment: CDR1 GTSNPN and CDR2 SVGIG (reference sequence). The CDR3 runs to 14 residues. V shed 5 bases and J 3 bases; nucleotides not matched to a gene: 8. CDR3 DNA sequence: TGTGCCTGGGAACCGGGACAGGGAGTCTACGAGCAGTACTTC. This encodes CAWEPGQGVYEQYF. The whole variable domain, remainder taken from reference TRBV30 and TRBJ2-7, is SQTIHQWPATLVQPVGSPLSLECTVEGTSNPNLYWYRQAAGRGLQLLFYSVGIGQISSEVPQNLSASRPQDRQFILSSKKLLLSDSGFYLCAWEPGQGVYEQYFGPGTRLTVT.

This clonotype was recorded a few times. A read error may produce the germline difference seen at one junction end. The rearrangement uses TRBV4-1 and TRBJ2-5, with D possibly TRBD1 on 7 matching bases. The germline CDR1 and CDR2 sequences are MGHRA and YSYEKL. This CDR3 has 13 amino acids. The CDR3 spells CASSQGGQETQYF. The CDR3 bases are TGTGCCAGCAGCCAGGGGGGACAAGAGACCCAGTACTTC.

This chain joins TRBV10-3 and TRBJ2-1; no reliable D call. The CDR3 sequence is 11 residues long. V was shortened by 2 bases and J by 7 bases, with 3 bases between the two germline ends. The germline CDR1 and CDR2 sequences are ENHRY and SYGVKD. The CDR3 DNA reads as TGTGCCATCAGTGAGGCAAATGAGCAGTTCTTC. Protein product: CAISEANEQFF.

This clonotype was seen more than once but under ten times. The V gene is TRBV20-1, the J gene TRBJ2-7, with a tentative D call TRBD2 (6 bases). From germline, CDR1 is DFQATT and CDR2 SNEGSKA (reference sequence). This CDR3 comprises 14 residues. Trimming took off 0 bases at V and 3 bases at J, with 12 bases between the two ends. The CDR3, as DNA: TGCAGTGCTAGAGACCCGGGGACTGGCTACGAGCAGTACTTC. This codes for CSARDPGTGYEQYF.

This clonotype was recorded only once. The CDR3 protein is CASKSGRALNEQYF. CDR3 bases: TGTGCCAGCAAAAGCGGGAGGGCGTTAAACGAGCAGTACTTC. The rearrangement uses TRBV28 and TRBJ2-7; 10 bases are a match to TRBD2. CDR1 MDHEN and CDR2 SYDVKM come from the germline V gene. V was pared by 7 bases and J by 5 bases, with 8 bases of the junction left unmatched. There are 14 residues in the CDR3.

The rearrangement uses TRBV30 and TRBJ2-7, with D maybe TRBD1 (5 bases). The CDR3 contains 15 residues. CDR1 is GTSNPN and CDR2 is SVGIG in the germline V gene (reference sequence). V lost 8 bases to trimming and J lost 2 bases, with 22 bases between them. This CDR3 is CAATPQGKITYEQYF. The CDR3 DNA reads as TGTGCCGCTACACCCCAGGGAAAGATAACCTACGAGCAGTACTTC.

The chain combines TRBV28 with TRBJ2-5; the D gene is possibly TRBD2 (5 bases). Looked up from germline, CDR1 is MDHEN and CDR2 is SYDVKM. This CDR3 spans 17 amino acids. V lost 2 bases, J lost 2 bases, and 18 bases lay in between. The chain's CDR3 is CASSLVGAGVGQETQYF. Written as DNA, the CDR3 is TGTGCCAGCAGTTTAGTAGGTGCCGGGGTAGGACAAGAGACCCAGTACTTC.

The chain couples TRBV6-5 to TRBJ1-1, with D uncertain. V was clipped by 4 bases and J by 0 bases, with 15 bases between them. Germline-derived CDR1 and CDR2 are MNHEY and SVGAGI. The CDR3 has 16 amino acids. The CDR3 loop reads CASSLSPRALNTEAFF. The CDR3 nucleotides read TGTGCCAGCAGTTTGTCTCCAAGGGCCCTGAACACTGAAGCTTTCTTT.

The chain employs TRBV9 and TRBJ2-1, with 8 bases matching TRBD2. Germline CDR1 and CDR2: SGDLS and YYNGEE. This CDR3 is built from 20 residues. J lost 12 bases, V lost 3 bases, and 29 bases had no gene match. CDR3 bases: TGTGCCAGCAGCGCCACTAGCGGTGGAGACACAATGAGTTTGGAGGAGGGGCAGTTCTTC. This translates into CASSATSGGDTMSLEEGQFF.